Presented here are 27 T cell receptor beta chains from one specimen sequenced in a study of cytomegalovirus exposure and HLA in healthy donors. Primers for the PCR totalled 60 Vbeta and 13 Jbeta. Sequencing was performed with immunoSEQ multiplex PCR; in TCRdb, only in-frame clones are kept and a portion is missing. This sample has some 160,000 clones, with 80% to 90% found just once. The sequenced material came from PBMCs. Receptor source: a woman in her 40s in good health and CMV-seropositive.

The chain recombines TRBV11-1 with TRBJ2-3, with TRBD2 as a possible D gene (6 bases). Germline V gene data show CDR1 as SGHAT and CDR2 as FQDESV (reference sequence). Deletions cut 4 bases from V and 7 bases from J, with 21 bases between. The CDR3 covers 16 residues. CDR3 loop: CASSSDGGEDLNTQYF. The CDR3 bases are TGTGCCAGCAGCTCGGACGGCGGGGAAGACTTGAATACGCAGTATTTT.

The V call is TRBV7-9, the J call TRBJ2-5; tentative D call: TRBD2 (6 bases). Germline V gene data show CDR1 as SEHNR and CDR2 as FQNEAQ (reference sequence). The CDR3 sequence is 14 residues long. Trimming cost V 8 bases and J 3 bases, with 16 bases left between them. Here the CDR3 DNA reads TGTGCCAGCTCCCTAGCGAGAGGGGAAGAGACCCAGTACTTC. Translating it yields CASSLARGEETQYF.

This clone was detected a few times. V and J are TRBV28 and TRBJ1-4; tentative D call: TRBD1 (5 bases). The CDR3 length is 15 residues. The ends were cut back, 2 bases at V and 7 bases at J, with 14 bases in the middle. CDR1 is MDHEN and CDR2 is SYDVKM in the germline V gene. Here the CDR3 reads CASSLGGEGGEKLFF. The CDR3 DNA sequence: TGTGCCAGCAGTTTAGGAGGGGAGGGCGGTGAAAAACTGTTTTTT.

The V gene is TRBV6-1, the J gene TRBJ1-1; D gene ambiguous. This CDR3 region has 14 residues. CDR1 is MNHNS, CDR2 SASEGT, per germline. Trimming shortened V by 5 bases and J by 5 bases, and 15 bases separated the two germline ends. The CDR3 DNA reads as TGTGCCAGCAGTAAACGGGATGGTAAGACTGAAGCTTTCTTT. Its protein product is CASSKRDGKTEAFF.

V and J are TRBV11-1 and TRBJ2-1; 8 bases match TRBD1. The CDR3 contains 12 residues. The germline CDR1 and CDR2 sequences are SGHAT and FQDESV (reference sequence). J lost 12 bases, V lost 5 bases, and 6 bases had no gene match. The CDR3 loop is CASSRPGGGQFF. In DNA form, the CDR3 reads TGTGCCAGCAGCCGGCCAGGGGGCGGGCAGTTCTTC.

The CDR3, as DNA: TGTGCCAGCAGCTTAGGGGACAGTCGCTCTGAAAAACTGTTTTTT. Protein sequence: CASSLGDSRSEKLFF. The chain links TRBV11-2 to TRBJ1-4; TRBD1 matches at 7 bases. Trimming cost V 1 base and J 7 bases; bases outside gene matches: 6. This CDR3 is 15 amino acids long. Germline V gene lookup returns CDR1 SGHAT and CDR2 FQNNGV.

The chain combines TRBV11-2 with TRBJ2-1; weak D call: TRBD1 (6 bases). Germline CDR1 SGHAT, CDR2 FQNNGV. The ends were cut back, 5 bases at V and 8 bases at J, with 13 bases in the middle. The CDR3 sequence is 13 residues long. DNA for the CDR3: TGTGCCAGCAGCATAACAGGGTACCATGAGCAGTTCTTC. This encodes CASSITGYHEQFF.

The rearrangement uses TRBV30 and TRBJ1-2; 7 positions agree with TRBD1. Germline V lookup: CDR1 GTSNPN, CDR2 SVGIG (reference sequence). The CDR3 sequence is 16 residues long. The ends lost 3 bases at V and 1 base at J; junction bases unmatched: 11. The CDR3 DNA follows: TGTGCCTGGAGGAAGGGGGCAGGGATTGATAACTATGGCTACACCTTC. It yields the protein CAWRKGAGIDNYGYTF.

This clone was observed a handful of times. The chain recombines TRBV6-1 with TRBJ1-3; 7 nucleotides match TRBD1. The J segment lost 4 bases and the V segment lost 5 bases, leaving 5 bases of the junction unmatched. From germline, CDR1 is MNHNS and CDR2 SASEGT. The length of the CDR3 is 14 residues. The DNA of the CDR3 is TGTGCCAGCAGTAACCCGGGACAGGGAAACACCATATATTTT. Residues: CASSNPGQGNTIYF.

The rearrangement links TRBV10-2 to TRBJ2-3; 13 bases are a match to TRBD2. The CDR3 spans 16 residues. V shed 4 bases, J shed 4 bases, and the junction held 5 bases outside the gene matches. Germline V gene sequence: CDR1 WSHSY, CDR2 SAAADI. Here the CDR3 reads CASSGRTSGGSDTQYF. The CDR3 DNA sequence: TGCGCCAGCAGTGGGAGGACTAGCGGGGGATCAGATACGCAGTATTTT.

This sequence joins TRBV19 and TRBJ1-1; the D is unclear. The CDR3 is 14 residues long. The germline V and J ends were trimmed by 4 bases and 0 bases, with 9 bases remaining between them. The germline CDR1 and CDR2 sequences are LNHDA and SQIVND (reference sequence). CDR3 DNA sequence: TGTGCCAGTAGTACGGTCCTTTTGAACACTGAAGCTTTCTTT. The encoded protein is CASSTVLLNTEAFF.

The chain joins TRBV29-1 to TRBJ1-2, with D possibly TRBD1 on 6 matching bases. The V and J ends lost 6 bases and 4 bases respectively, with 15 bases between them. Germline CDR1 SQVTM, CDR2 ANQGSEA. This CDR3 has 13 amino acids. CDR3 region: CSVGGGAGYGYTF. Here the CDR3 DNA reads TGCAGCGTCGGCGGGGGGGCGGGCTATGGCTACACCTTC.

The chain recombines TRBV9 with TRBJ2-2; D not certain. V was cut by 4 bases and J by 2 bases, with 12 bases left in between. CDR1 and CDR2 from the germline V gene are SGDLS and YYNGEE. CDR3 length: 15 amino acids. Here the CDR3 reads CASSSFGSNTGELFF. The CDR3 DNA sequence: TGTGCCAGCAGCTCCTTCGGTTCAAACACCGGGGAGCTGTTTTTT.

The chain recombines TRBV5-1 with TRBJ1-1; D possibly corresponds to TRBD1 (5 bases). Trimming removed 5 bases from V and 4 bases from J, with 12 bases in between. The CDR3 contains 13 residues. Per the germline V gene, CDR1 is SGHRS and CDR2 is YFSETQ. The CDR3 DNA is TGCGCCAGCAGGCTTCGCGGGGGCACTGAAGCTTTCTTT. Its protein product is CASRLRGGTEAFF.

The J gene is TRBJ1-2, the V gene TRBV7-6; D is unresolved. Germline CDR1 reads SGHVS; CDR2 reads FNYEAQ. V lost 1 base to trimming and J lost 6 bases, with 18 bases between them. The CDR3 extends over 16 amino acids. In DNA form, the CDR3 reads TGTGCCAGCAGCTTAGACAGCCCCCCCTATATGGATGGCTACACCTTC. Protein: CASSLDSPPYMDGYTF.

On this clone: The sample holds other DNA sequences that translate to the same CDR3. This rearrangement joins TRBV7-2 to TRBJ2-5; possible D gene TRBD2, 5 bases. Germline CDR1 and CDR2: SGHTA and FQGNSA. This CDR3 has 13 amino acids. Trimming removed 1 base at V and 5 bases at J, with 8 bases between. CDR3 nucleotide sequence: TGTGCCAGCAGCTTAGGTGGCGGGGAGACCCAGTACTTC. The encoded protein is CASSLGGGETQYF.

V usage is TRBV28 and J usage is TRBJ2-1; 8 positions match TRBD1. The V gene's germline CDR1 is MDHEN and CDR2 SYDVKM. Germline trimming cut 6 bases from V and 5 bases from J; bases unmatched to any gene: 9. The CDR3 is made up of 15 amino acids. The CDR3 bases are TGTGCCAGCAGGGCCGGGACAGGAGATAACAATGAGCAGTTCTTC. Its translation: CASRAGTGDNNEQFF.

The chain has TRBV5-4 and TRBJ1-4; 8 bases map to TRBD1. With V trimmed by 2 bases and J by 7 bases, 7 bases remained unmatched. From germline, CDR1 is SGHNT and CDR2 YYREEE (reference sequence). The CDR3 sequence is 15 residues long. CDR3 in amino acids: CASSLRTGQAEKLFF. CDR3 coding DNA: TGTGCCAGCAGCTTACGGACAGGGCAGGCTGAAAAACTGTTTTTT.

CDR3 coding DNA: TGTGCCAGCAGAAGACTAGCGGGAAATTCCGAGCAGTTCTTC. Amino acid sequence: CASRRLAGNSEQFF. V is TRBV28 and J is TRBJ2-1, with 11 positions matching TRBD2. There are 14 residues in the CDR3. Germline V gene data show CDR1 as MDHEN and CDR2 as SYDVKM. The junction had 8 bases not matched to a gene; V was cut back by 6 bases and J by 10 bases.

The chain couples TRBV19 to TRBJ2-1, with TRBD2 as a possible D gene (6 bases). The germline V and J ends were trimmed by 5 bases and 4 bases, with 12 bases remaining between them. The CDR3 has 14 residues. Looked up from germline, CDR1 is LNHDA and CDR2 is SQIVND (reference sequence). CDR3 nucleotide sequence: TGTGCCAGTAGTCCGGGACTTACATACAATGAGCAGTTCTTC. Residues: CASSPGLTYNEQFF. Full variable domain (remainder filled in from reference TRBV19 and TRBJ2-1): DGGITQSPKYLFRKEGQNVTLSCEQNLNHDAMYWYRQDPGQGLRLIYYSQIVNDFQKGDIAEGYSVSREKKESFPLTVTSAQKNPTAFYLCASSPGLTYNEQFFGPGTRLTVL.

The rearrangement links TRBV4-3 to TRBJ2-5, with a weak D call TRBD1 (5 bases). Germline V gene lookup returns CDR1 LGHNA and CDR2 YSLEER. The CDR3 loop spans 15 amino acids. Trimming shortened V by 1 base and J by 2 bases, and 11 bases separated the two germline ends. CDR3 sequence: CASSQGDDRQETQYF. CDR3 in DNA: TGCGCCAGCAGCCAAGGAGATGACAGACAAGAGACCCAGTACTTC.

V usage is TRBV15 and J usage is TRBJ2-2; D uncertain. CDR1 and CDR2 (germline): LNHNV, YYDKDF (reference sequence). The CDR3 loop spans 19 amino acids. Trimming shortened V by 4 bases and J by 0 bases, and 21 bases separated the two germline ends. CDR3 DNA sequence: TGTGCCACCAGCACAGATCCCCCCCGGAGCTTCGCGAACACCGGGGAGCTGTTTTTT. It codes for CATSTDPPRSFANTGELFF. Looking up the rest from reference TRBV15 and TRBJ2-2 gives the full variable domain: DAMVIQNPRYQVTQFGKPVTLSCSQTLNHNVMYWYQQKSSQAPKLLFHYYDKDFNNEADTPDNFQSRRPNTSFCFLDIRSPGLGDTAMYLCATSTDPPRSFANTGELFFGEGSRLTVL.

Remarks on this clone: Other nucleotide sequences in the sample specify the same CDR3. The chain carries TRBV18 and TRBJ2-5; D uncertain. There are 12 residues in the CDR3. The germline V gene has CDR1 KGHSH and CDR2 LQKENI. Between the trimmed V and J ends, which lost 3 bases and 2 bases, there was a span of 4 bases. The CDR3 reads CASSPSQETQYF. DNA of the CDR3: TGTGCCAGCTCACCCTCGCAAGAGACCCAGTACTTC.

The chain recombines TRBV9 with TRBJ2-5, with D possibly matching TRBD1 (6 bases). The CDR3 has 14 amino acids. CDR1 is SGDLS and CDR2 is YYNGEE in the germline V gene. V lost 6 bases and J 1 base, leaving 13 bases between the germline ends. The CDR3 protein is CASNTGTLQETQYF. The CDR3 bases are TGTGCCAGCAATACCGGGACACTCCAAGAGACCCAGTACTTC.

This clone was recorded once. V is TRBV9 and J is TRBJ2-1; a weak D match, TRBD1 (6 bases). The CDR3 loop spans 16 amino acids. The V end lost 3 bases, the J end lost 5 bases, and 18 bases lay between the germline ends. Germline values: CDR1 SGDLS, CDR2 YYNGEE. The CDR3 bases are TGTGCCAGCAGCGCAGGGGTATGGGGCGACCACAATGAGCAGTTCTTC. Its translation: CASSAGVWGDHNEQFF.

This rearrangement joins TRBV27 to TRBJ2-7, with D possibly matching TRBD2 (6 bases). The germline V and J ends were trimmed by 2 bases and 10 bases, with 18 bases remaining between them. The CDR3 loop spans 14 amino acids. CDR1 is MNHEY, CDR2 SMNVEV, per germline (reference sequence). In DNA, the CDR3 is TGTGCCAGCAGTTTAATCGGGAGTCCCCTTGGACAGTACTTC. Residues: CASSLIGSPLGQYF.

This clone was observed a single time. CDR3 in amino acids: CASSFTGGEQYF. The CDR3 DNA follows: TGTGCCAGCAGCTTCACCGGGGGCGAGCAGTACTTC. This chain joins TRBV7-2 and TRBJ2-7, with D perhaps matching TRBD2 (6 bases). The CDR3 is 12 residues long. The ends were cut back, 3 bases at V and 6 bases at J, with 9 bases in the middle. CDR1 is SGHTA, CDR2 FQGNSA, per germline.